This T cell receptor beta chain was captured in a study of monozygotic twins with inflammatory bowel disease. Every TCR library used roughly 3,200 ng of total RNA. Reanalyzing the 5' RACE reads, TCRdb keeps one entry per CDR3 protein, without DNA. The sample's table shows 400,000 or so distinct CDR3 sequences. Regarding this clonotype: The antigen remains unidentified.

The CDR3 totals 12 residues. Study-level findings and limits: Diversity of TCRbeta measured by inverse Simpson was lower in IBD patients than in healthy co-twins.

The sample taken for sequencing was blood. The TCR originated in a human donor with ulcerative colitis or Crohn's disease, or a healthy co-twin of an affected twin (not recorded which). The genes are TRBV12-3 or TRBV12-4 and TRBJ2-1; TCRdb lists TRBD2, though no DNA is available to test this call. The chain's CDR3 is CASRTSRNEQFF.